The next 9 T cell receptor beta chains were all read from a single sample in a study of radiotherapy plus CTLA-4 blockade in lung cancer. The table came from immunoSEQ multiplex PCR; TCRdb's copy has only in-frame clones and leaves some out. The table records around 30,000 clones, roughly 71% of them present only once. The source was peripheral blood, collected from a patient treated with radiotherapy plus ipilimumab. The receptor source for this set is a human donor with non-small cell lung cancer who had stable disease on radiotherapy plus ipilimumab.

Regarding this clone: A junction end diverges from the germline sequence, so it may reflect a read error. The CDR3 DNA follows: TGTGCCAGCAGCTTAGGAGGGGCGTCCCTGGATGGCTACGCCTTC. It specifies CASSLGGASLDGYAF. The V gene is TRBV7-9, the J gene TRBJ1-2, with D perhaps matching TRBD1 (5 bases). The V gene's germline CDR1 is SEHNR and CDR2 FQNEAQ (reference sequence). CDR3 length: 15 residues. The full variable domain, in which reference TRBV7-9 and TRBJ1-2 provide the parts outside the CDR3, is DTGVSQNPRHKITKRGQNVTFRCDPISEHNRLYWYRQTLGQGPEFLTYFQNEAQLEKSRLLSDRFSAERPKGSFSTLEIQRTEQGDSAMYLCASSLGGASLDGYAFGSGTRLTVV.

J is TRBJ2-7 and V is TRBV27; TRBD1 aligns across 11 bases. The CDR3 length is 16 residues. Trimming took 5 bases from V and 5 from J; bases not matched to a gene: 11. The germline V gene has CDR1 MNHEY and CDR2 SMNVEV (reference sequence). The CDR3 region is CASSGWTGGAGNEQYF. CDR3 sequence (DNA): TGTGCCAGCAGTGGGTGGACAGGGGGCGCAGGGAACGAGCAGTACTTC.

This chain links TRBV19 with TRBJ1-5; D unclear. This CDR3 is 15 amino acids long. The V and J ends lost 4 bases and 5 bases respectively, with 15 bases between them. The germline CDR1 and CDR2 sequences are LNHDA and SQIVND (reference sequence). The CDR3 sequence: CASSTHPRRDQPQHF. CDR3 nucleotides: TGTGCCAGTAGTACCCACCCACGCCGGGATCAGCCCCAGCATTTT. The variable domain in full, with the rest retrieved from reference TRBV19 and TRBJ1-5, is DGGITQSPKYLFRKEGQNVTLSCEQNLNHDAMYWYRQDPGQGLRLIYYSQIVNDFQKGDIAEGYSVSREKKESFPLTVTSAQKNPTAFYLCASSTHPRRDQPQHFGDGTRLSIL.

The CDR3 nucleotides are TGTGCCAGCAGCCCCACTGGGCAGCCCCAGCATTTT. This sequence encodes CASSPTGQPQHF. This rearrangement joins TRBV7-9 to TRBJ1-5, with D hard to call. CDR3 size: 12 residues. V lost 5 bases, J lost 7 bases, and 9 bases lay in between. CDR1 is SEHNR and CDR2 is FQNEAQ in the germline V gene (reference sequence).

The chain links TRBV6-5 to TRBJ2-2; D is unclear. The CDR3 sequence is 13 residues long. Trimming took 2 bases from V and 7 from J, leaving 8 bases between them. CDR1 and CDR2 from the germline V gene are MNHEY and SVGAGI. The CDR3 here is CASSYLPHGELFF. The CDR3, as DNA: TGTGCCAGCAGTTACCTCCCCCACGGGGAGCTGTTTTTT.

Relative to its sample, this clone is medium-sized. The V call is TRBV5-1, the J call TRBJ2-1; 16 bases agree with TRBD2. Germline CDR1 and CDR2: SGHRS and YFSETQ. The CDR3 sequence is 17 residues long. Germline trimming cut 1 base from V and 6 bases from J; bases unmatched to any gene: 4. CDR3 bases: TGCGCCAGCAGCTTGTCGGGACTAGCGGGAGGGGTCAATGAGCAGTTCTTC. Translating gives CASSLSGLAGGVNEQFF.

The CDR3 coding sequence is TGTGCCAGCAGCTTAACGATCGTCCCGGGCGAGCAGTACTTC. It is translated as CASSLTIVPGEQYF. The chain is built from TRBV5-5 and TRBJ2-7, with D hard to call. The V end lost 2 bases, the J end lost 6 bases, and 15 bases lay between the germline ends. Germline V gives CDR1 SGHKS, CDR2 YYEKEE (reference sequence). CDR3 length equals 14 residues.

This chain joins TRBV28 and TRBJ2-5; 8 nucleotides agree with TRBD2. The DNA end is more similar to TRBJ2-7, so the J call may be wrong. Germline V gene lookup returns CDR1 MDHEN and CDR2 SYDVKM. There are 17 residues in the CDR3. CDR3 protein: CASSLFAGGVTYYEQYF. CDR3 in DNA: TGTGCCAGCAGTTTATTTGCGGGAGGAGTAACATACTACGAGCAGTACTTC.

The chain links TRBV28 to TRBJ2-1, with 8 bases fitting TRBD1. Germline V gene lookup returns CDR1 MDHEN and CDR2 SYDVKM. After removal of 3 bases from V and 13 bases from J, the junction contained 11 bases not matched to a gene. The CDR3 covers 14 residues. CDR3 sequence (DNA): TGTGCCAGCAGTTTGGGACAGGCGATAAAGGAACAGTTCTTC. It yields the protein CASSLGQAIKEQFF.